Detailed here is one T cell receptor beta chain. Its antigen is still unknown. These data belong to a study of shared clonotypes between healthy human individuals. Repertoires were generated with immunoSEQ multiplex PCR, while TCRdb's copy carries only in-frame clones and drops some. The table has 600,000 to 750,000 clones, 90% seen once. With 4 bases removed from V and 8 bases from J, the gap between germline ends came to 20 bases. CDR3 size: 16 residues. Per the germline V gene, CDR1 is SEHNR and CDR2 is FQNEAQ (reference sequence). Broader study findings: Estimated richness values were generally larger in naive subsets than in memory subsets.

The receptor was derived from a man in his late teens or twenties in good health. Some clones in this sample may be carry-over from other donors' samples. The chain couples TRBV7-9 to TRBJ1-4, with D possibly being TRBD1 (5 bases). Sequenced sample: memory CD8+ T cells from PBMCs. Sample subset: CD45RO+ cells pooled with CCR7-negative TemRA cells. The CDR3 nucleotides read TGTGCCAGCAGCTCGCTGGGGACGGACCTTTCGGAAAAACTGTTTTTT. Its protein is CASSSLGTDLSEKLFF.